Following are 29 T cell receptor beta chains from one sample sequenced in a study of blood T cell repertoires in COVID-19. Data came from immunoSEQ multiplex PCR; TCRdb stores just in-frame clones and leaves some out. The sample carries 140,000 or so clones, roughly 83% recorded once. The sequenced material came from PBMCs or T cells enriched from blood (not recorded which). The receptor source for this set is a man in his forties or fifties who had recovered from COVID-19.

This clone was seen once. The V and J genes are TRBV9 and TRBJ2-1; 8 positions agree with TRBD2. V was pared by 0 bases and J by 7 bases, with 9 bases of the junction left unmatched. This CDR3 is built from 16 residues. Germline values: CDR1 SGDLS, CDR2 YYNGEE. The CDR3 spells CASSVVAGPRRNEQFF. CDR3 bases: TGTGCCAGCAGCGTAGTAGCGGGGCCGAGAAGAAATGAGCAGTTCTTC.

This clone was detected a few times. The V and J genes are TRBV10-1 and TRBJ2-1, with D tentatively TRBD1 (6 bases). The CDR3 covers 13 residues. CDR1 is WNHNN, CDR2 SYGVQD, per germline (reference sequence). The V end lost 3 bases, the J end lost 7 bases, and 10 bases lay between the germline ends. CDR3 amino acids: CASSDSRGNEQFF. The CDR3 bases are TGCGCCAGCAGTGACTCCAGGGGTAATGAGCAGTTCTTC.

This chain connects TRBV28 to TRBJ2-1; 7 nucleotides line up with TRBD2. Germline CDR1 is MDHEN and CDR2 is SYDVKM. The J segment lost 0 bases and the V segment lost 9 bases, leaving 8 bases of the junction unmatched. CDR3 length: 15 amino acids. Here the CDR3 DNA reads TGTGCCAGTTTTACCGGGGGGAGCTCCTACAATGAGCAGTTCTTC. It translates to CASFTGGSSYNEQFF.

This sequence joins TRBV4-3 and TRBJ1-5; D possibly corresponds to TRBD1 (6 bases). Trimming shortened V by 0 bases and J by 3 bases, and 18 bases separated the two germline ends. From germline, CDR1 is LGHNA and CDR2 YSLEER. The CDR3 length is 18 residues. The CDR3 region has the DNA TGCGCCAGCAGCCAAGAAGGTCCCACCCAGGGGAACAATCAGCCCCAGCATTTT. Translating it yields CASSQEGPTQGNNQPQHF.

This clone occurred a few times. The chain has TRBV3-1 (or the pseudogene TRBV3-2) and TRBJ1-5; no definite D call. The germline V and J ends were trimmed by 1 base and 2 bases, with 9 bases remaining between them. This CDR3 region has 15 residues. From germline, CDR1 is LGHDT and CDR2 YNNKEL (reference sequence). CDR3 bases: TGTGCCAGCAGCCAAGGTCAGATGGGCAATCAGCCCCAGCATTTT. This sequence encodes CASSQGQMGNQPQHF.

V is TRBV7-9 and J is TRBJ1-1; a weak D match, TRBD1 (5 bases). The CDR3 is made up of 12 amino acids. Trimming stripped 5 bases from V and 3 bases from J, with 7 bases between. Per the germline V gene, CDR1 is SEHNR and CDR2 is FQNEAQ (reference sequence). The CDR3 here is CASSRRDTEAFF. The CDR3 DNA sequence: TGTGCCAGCAGCCGCAGGGACACTGAAGCTTTCTTT.

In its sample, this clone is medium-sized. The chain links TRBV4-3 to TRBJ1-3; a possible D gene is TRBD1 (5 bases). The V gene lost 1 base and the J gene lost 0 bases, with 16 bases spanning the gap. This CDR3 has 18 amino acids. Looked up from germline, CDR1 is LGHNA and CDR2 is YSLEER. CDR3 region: CASSQGAGGPDSGNTIYF. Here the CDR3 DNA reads TGCGCCAGCAGCCAAGGGGCGGGGGGTCCAGACTCTGGAAACACCATATATTTT.

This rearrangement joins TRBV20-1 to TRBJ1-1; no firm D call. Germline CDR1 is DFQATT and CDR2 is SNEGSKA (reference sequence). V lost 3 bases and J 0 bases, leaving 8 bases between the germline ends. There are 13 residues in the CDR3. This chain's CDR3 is CSASSRVNTEAFF. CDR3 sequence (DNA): TGCAGTGCTAGTTCGCGAGTGAACACTGAAGCTTTCTTT.

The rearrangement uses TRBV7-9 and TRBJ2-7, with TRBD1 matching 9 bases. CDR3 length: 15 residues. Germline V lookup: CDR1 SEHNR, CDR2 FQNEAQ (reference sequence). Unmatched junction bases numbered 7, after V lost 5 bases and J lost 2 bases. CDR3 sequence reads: CASSIPGQGAYEQYF. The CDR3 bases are TGTGCCAGCAGCATACCGGGACAGGGCGCCTACGAGCAGTACTTC. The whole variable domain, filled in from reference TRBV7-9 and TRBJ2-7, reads DTGVSQNPRHKITKRGQNVTFRCDPISEHNRLYWYRQTLGQGPEFLTYFQNEAQLEKSRLLSDRFSAERPKGSFSTLEIQRTEQGDSAMYLCASSIPGQGAYEQYFGPGTRLTVT.

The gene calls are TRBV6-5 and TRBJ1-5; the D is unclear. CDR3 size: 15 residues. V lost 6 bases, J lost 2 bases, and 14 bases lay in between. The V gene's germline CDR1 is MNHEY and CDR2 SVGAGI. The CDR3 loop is CASRAGSAGNQPQHF. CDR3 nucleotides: TGTGCCAGCAGAGCCGGCAGCGCCGGCAATCAGCCCCAGCATTTT.

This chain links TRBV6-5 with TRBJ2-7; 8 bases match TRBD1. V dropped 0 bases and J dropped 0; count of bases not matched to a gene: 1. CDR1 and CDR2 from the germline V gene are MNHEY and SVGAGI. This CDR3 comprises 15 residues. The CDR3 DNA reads TGTGCCAGCAGTTACTCTGGACAGGGCTCCTACGAGCAGTACTTC. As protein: CASSYSGQGSYEQYF.

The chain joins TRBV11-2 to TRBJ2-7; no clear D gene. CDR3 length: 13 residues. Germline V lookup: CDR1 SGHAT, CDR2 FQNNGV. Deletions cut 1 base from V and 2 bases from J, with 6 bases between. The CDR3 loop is CASSLVQAYEQYF. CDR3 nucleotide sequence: TGTGCCAGCAGCTTAGTCCAGGCCTACGAGCAGTACTTC.

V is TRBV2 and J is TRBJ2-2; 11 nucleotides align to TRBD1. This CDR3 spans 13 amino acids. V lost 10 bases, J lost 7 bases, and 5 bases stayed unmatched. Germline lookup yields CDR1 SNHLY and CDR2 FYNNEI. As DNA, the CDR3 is TGTGCCACCAGGGACAGGGGGATCGGGGAGCTGTTTTTT. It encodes CATRDRGIGELFF.

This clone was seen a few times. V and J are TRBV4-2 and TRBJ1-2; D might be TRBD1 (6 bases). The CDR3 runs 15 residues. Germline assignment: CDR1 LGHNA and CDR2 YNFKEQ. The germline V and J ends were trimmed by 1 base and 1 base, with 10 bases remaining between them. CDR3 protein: CASSQGEGVNYGYTF. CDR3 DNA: TGTGCCAGCAGCCAAGGGGAGGGGGTTAACTATGGCTACACCTTC.

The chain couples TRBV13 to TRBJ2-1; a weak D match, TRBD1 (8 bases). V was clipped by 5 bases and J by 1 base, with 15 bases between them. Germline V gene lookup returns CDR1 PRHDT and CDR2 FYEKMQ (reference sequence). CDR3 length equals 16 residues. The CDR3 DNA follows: TGTGCCAGCAGCATCCACAGGGGGGGGTCCTACAATGAGCAGTTCTTC. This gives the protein CASSIHRGGSYNEQFF. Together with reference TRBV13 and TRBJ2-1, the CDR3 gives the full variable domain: AAGVIQSPRHLIKEKRETATLKCYPIPRHDTVYWYQQGPGQDPQFLISFYEKMQSDKGSIPDRFSAQQFSDYHSELNMSSLELGDSALYFCASSIHRGGSYNEQFFGPGTRLTVL.

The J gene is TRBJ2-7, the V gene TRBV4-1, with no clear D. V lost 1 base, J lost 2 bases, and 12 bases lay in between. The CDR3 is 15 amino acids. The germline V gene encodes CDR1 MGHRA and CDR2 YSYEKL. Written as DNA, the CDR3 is TGCGCCAGCAGCCAAGGAAGTTTGCGGACCTACGAGCAGTACTTC. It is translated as CASSQGSLRTYEQYF.

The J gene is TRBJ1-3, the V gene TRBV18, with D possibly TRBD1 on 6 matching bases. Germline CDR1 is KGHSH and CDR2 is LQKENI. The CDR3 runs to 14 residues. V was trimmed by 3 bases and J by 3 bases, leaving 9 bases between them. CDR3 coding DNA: TGTGCCAGCTCACCCGGGACAATTGGAAACACCATATATTTT. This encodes CASSPGTIGNTIYF.

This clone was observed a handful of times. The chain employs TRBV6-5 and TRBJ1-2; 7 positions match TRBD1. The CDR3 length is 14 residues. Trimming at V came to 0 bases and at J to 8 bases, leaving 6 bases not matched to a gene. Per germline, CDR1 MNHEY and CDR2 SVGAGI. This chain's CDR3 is CASSYSTGRRGYTF. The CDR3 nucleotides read TGTGCCAGCAGTTACTCGACAGGGCGTAGGGGCTACACCTTC.

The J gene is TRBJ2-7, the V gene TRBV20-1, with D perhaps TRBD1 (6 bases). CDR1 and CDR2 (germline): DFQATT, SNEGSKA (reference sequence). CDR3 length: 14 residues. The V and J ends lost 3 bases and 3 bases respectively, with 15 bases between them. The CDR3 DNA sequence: TGCAGTGCTAGTACGGGACATACGCACTACGAGCAGTACTTC. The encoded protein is CSASTGHTHYEQYF.

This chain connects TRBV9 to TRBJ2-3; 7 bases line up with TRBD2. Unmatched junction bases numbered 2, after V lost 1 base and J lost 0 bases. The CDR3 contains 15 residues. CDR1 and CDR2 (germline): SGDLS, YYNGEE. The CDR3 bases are TGTGCCAGCAGCGTAAGCGGGGCAAGCACAGATACGCAGTATTTT. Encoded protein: CASSVSGASTDTQYF.

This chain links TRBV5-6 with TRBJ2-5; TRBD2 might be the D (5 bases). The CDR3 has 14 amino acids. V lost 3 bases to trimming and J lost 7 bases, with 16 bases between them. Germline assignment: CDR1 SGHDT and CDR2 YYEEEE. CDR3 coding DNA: TGTGCCAGCAGCTCGACGAGAGGGATTTCGACCCAGTACTTC. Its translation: CASSSTRGISTQYF.

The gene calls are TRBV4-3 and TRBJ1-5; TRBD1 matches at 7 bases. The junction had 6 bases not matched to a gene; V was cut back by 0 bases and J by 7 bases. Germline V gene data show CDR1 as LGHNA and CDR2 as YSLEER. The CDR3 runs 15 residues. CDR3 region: CASSQDRGQGQPQHF. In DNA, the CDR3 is TGCGCCAGCAGCCAAGATAGGGGGCAGGGGCAGCCCCAGCATTTT.

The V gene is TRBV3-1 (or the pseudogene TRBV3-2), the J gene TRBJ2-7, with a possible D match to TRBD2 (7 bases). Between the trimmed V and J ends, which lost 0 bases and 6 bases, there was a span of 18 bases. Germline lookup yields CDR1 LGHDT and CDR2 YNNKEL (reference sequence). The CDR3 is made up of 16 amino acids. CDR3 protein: CASSQDWQGRVGEQYF. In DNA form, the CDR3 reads TGTGCCAGCAGCCAAGATTGGCAGGGGAGGGTTGGCGAGCAGTACTTC.

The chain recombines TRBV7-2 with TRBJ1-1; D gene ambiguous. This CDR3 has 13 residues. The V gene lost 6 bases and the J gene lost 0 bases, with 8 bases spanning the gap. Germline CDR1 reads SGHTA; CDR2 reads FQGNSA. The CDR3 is CASSPFVNTEAFF. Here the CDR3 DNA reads TGTGCCAGCAGTCCCTTTGTGAACACTGAAGCTTTCTTT.

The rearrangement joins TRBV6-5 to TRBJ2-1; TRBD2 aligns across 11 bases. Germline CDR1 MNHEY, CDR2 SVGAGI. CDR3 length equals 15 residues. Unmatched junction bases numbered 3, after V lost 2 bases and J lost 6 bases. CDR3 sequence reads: CASSYGLAGGNEQFF. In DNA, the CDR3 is TGTGCCAGCAGTTACGGGCTAGCGGGGGGCAATGAGCAGTTCTTC.

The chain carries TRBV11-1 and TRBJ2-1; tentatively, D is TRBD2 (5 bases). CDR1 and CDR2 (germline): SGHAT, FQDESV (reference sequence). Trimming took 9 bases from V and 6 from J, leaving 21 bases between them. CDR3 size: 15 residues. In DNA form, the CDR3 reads TGTGCCAGTTCCCGAGGTAGGGAGTTTTCCAATGAGCAGTTCTTC. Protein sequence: CASSRGREFSNEQFF.

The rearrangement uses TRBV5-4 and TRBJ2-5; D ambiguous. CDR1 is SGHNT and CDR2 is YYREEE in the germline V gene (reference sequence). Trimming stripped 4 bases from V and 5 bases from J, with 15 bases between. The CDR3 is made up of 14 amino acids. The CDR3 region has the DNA TGTGCCAGCAGCCCAGTCCCCGGGTCGGAGACCCAGTACTTC. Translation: CASSPVPGSETQYF.

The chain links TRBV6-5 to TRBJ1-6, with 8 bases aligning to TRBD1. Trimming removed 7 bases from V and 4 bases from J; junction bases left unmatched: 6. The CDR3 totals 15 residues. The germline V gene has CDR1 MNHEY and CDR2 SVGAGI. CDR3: CASKNGQGYNSPLHF. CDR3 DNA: TGTGCCAGCAAAAATGGACAGGGATATAATTCACCCCTCCACTTT.

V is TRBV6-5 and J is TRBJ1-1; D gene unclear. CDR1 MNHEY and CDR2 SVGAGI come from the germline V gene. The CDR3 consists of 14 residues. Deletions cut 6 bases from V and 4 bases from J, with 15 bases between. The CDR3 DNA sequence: TGTGCCAGCAGAGCCGGAGGGCGAGGCACTGAAGCTTTCTTT. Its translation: CASRAGGRGTEAFF.